This is a list of T cell receptor beta chains from one sample in a study of T-cell memory formation after mild COVID-19. TCRdb re-analysed the 5' RACE reads in MiXCR, keeping a single row per CDR3 protein. The data show almost 550,000 distinct CDR3 sequences, around 21% seen once. Sequenced: PBMCs or a T cell subset sorted from them (not recorded which). These receptors all stem from an adult woman who had mild COVID-19 (a few samples of this study predate the infection). Cell type and time point are not known. CDR3s include the opening cysteine and the closing phenylalanine or tryptophan. The D gene is left open where the match is weak. The listing skips clone size in some rows; elsewhere it reads once, few, many or a size class.

CATSEEGVYRQPQHF	TGTGCCACCAGTGAAGAGGGGGTCTACAGGCAGCCCCAGCATTTT	-	TRBV15	TRBJ1-5	-
CASSYAYRTSYEQYF	TGTGCCAGCAGTTACGCCTACAGGACAAGCTACGAGCAGTACTTC	-	TRBV6-5	TRBJ2-7	-
CASSQGSPDTQYF	TGTGCCAGCAGCCAAGGATCGCCGGATACGCAGTATTTT	few	TRBV14	TRBJ2-3	-
CASSLVSGYGQPQHF	TGTGCCAGCAGCTTAGTATCTGGTTATGGGCAGCCCCAGCATTTT	few	TRBV11-2	TRBJ1-5	-
CASSPRTTDEAFF	TGTGCCAGCAGCCCAAGGACGACCGATGAAGCTTTCTTT	-	TRBV9	TRBJ1-1	-
CSARATKNIQYF	TGCAGCGCTAGGGCGACCAAAAACATTCAGTACTTC	-	TRBV29-1	TRBJ2-4	-
CATSDSIRGGEKLFF	TGTGCCACCAGTGATTCGATCAGGGGTGGTGAAAAACTGTTTTTT	few	TRBV24-1	TRBJ1-4	-
CATSDSRTRPVADTQYF	TGTGCCACCAGTGATTCCCGGACCAGGCCAGTGGCAGATACGCAGTATTTT	many	TRBV24-1	TRBJ2-3	-
CASSKRGGRTDTQYF	TGTGCCAGCAGCAAGCGGGGGGGCCGTACAGATACGCAGTATTTT	-	TRBV12-3/TRBV12-4	TRBJ2-3	TRBD2
CATRSGYADTQYF	TGTGCTACTAGAAGTGGGTACGCAGATACGCAGTATTTT	-	TRBV6-5	TRBJ2-3	-
CASSVGQNVRNEQFF	TGTGCCAGCAGCGTAGGACAGAACGTCCGGAATGAGCAGTTCTTC	few	TRBV9	TRBJ2-1	-
CAWKLQTAPRGEQYF	TGTGCCTGGAAGCTTCAGACGGCCCCCCGAGGCGAGCAGTACTTC	-	TRBV30	TRBJ2-7	-
CAISEGYQETQYF	TGTGCCATCAGTGAGGGCTACCAAGAGACCCAGTACTTC	few	TRBV10-3	TRBJ2-5	-
CAWKDGILF	TGTGCCTGGAAGGATGGCATCCTATTT	-	TRBV30	TRBJ1-1	-
CAWSGDSSIQYF	TGTGCCTGGAGCGGGGACAGCAGCATTCAGTACTTC	few	TRBV30	TRBJ2-4	TRBD1
CATASVEQETQYF	TGTGCCACCGCTAGCGTCGAACAAGAGACCCAGTACTTC	-	TRBV10-3	TRBJ2-5	-
CASSLRQGPGEQYF	TGTGCCAGCAGTCTCAGACAGGGCCCGGGCGAGCAGTACTTC	few	TRBV6-5	TRBJ2-7	TRBD1
CATSRLAGRSNEQFF	TGTGCCACCAGCAGACTAGCGGGAAGAAGCAATGAGCAGTTCTTC	many	TRBV15	TRBJ2-1	TRBD2
CASSTSGGMEDTQYF	TGCGCCAGCAGTACTAGCGGGGGAATGGAGGATACGCAGTATTTT	-	TRBV5-1	TRBJ2-3	TRBD2
CASSSGASGRTDTQYF	TGTGCCAGCAGCTCCGGGGCTAGCGGAAGGACAGATACGCAGTATTTT	few	TRBV7-6	TRBJ2-3	TRBD2
CASSRTSGSLILNEQFF	TGTGCCAGCAGCCGGACTAGCGGGAGCCTTATTTTAAATGAGCAGTTCTTC	many	TRBV27	TRBJ2-1	TRBD2
CASSRFEAFF	TGTGCCAGCAGTAGATTCGAAGCTTTCTTT	-	TRBV2	TRBJ1-1	-
CASYYEQYF	TGTGCCTCCTACTACGAGCAGTACTTC	few	TRBV24-1	TRBJ2-7	-
CASSPQGQGGQPQHF	TGTGCCAGCAGTCCTCAGGGACAGGGGGGTCAGCCCCAGCATTTT	few	TRBV11-2	TRBJ1-5	TRBD1
CASRSGGTTHYEQYF	TGTGCCAGCAGGAGCGGGGGGACCACCCACTACGAGCAGTACTTC	few	TRBV6-5	TRBJ2-7	TRBD2
CSARERVDYGYTF	TGCAGTGCTAGAGAGCGGGTGGACTATGGCTACACCTTC	-	TRBV20-1	TRBJ1-2	-